This T cell receptor beta chain was captured by sequencing in a study of PD-1 blockade in classical Hodgkin lymphoma. Sequencing used immunoSEQ multiplex PCR; TCRdb keeps in-frame clones, though not all of them. The table lists 70,000 or so clones, 93% of them singletons. Study-level points and caveats: Lower baseline TCR diversity was reported for newly diagnosed patients than for healthy donors. Individuals initiating nivolumab under 1 year after ASCT were excluded.

Remarks on this clone: The target antigen is unknown.

The CDR3 extends over 15 amino acids. V shed 5 bases and J 2 bases; nucleotides not matched to a gene: 4. Germline V gives CDR1 MNHNS, CDR2 SASEGT. Each patient relapsed following autologous stem cell transplantation, and prior brentuximab vedotin exposure differed. The study recorded best responses of complete response, partial response or progressive disease. This TCR was sampled from a human donor with classical Hodgkin lymphoma. The sequencing here drew on peripheral blood mononuclear cells (PBMCs), taken at baseline. The rearrangement uses TRBV6-1 and TRBJ2-5; the match to TRBD1 covers 11 bases. CDR3 sequence reads: CASSHRDRGQETQYF. CDR3 coding DNA: TGTGCCAGCAGTCACCGGGACAGGGGGCAAGAGACCCAGTACTTC.